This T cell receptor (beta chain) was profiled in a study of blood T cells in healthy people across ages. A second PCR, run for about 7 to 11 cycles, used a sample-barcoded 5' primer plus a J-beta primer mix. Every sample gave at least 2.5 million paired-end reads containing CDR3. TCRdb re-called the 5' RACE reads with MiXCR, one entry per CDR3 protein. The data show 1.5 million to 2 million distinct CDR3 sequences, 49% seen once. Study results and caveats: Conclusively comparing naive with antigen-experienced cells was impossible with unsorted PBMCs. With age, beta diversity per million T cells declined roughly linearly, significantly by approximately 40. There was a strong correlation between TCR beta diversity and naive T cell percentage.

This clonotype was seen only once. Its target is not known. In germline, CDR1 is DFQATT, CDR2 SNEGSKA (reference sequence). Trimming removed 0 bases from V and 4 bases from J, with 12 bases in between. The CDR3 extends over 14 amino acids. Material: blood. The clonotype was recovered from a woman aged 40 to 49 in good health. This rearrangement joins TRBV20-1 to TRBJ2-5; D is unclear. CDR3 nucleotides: TGCAGTGCTAGAGATATGGTGACCAGAGAGACCCAGTACTTC. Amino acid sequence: CSARDMVTRETQYF.